The clone carrying this TCR beta chain has a single count. Measured with immunoSEQ multiplex PCR; TCRdb has only the in-frame clones, and not every one. The sample records 77,000 or so clones, roughly 80% being singletons. The sample originates from a study of blood T cell repertoires in COVID-19. Study information: Samples taken during acute and convalescent COVID-19 were collected in the United States, Italy and Spain.

Material: peripheral blood. This TCR was recovered from a woman aged 60-75 years with acute or convalescent COVID-19.

The CDR3 loop is CASRDRELEEKLFF. For the CDR3, the DNA is TGTGCCAGCAGGGACAGGGAGTTAGAGGAAAAACTGTTTTTT. J is TRBJ1-4 and V is TRBV11-2; the match to TRBD1 covers 8 bases. V lost 6 bases and J lost 8; bases outside the gene matches: 8. Looked up from germline, CDR1 is SGHAT and CDR2 is FQNNGV. This CDR3 contains 14 residues.